These T cell receptor beta chains were read from a single sample in a study of blood T cell repertoires in COVID-19. Profiling relied on immunoSEQ multiplex PCR, and the TCRdb table lists in-frame clones only, not all of them. The sample carries some 390,000 clones, 80% to 90% recorded once. The material sequenced was PBMCs or T cells enriched from blood (not recorded which). The receptor set was obtained from a man aged 25 to 40 who had recovered from COVID-19. Both conserved end residues are part of each CDR3.

TRBJ1-2,TRBV12-3/TRBV12-4,CASSPRGYGYTF
TRBJ1-2,TRBV6-6,CASSYSGTGSGYTF
TRBJ1-3,TRBV18,CASSPLTTASGNTIYF
TRBJ1-6,TRBV3-1/TRBV3-2,CASSQFAGSGSPLHF
TRBJ2-2,TRBV28,CASRGQGATGELFF
TRBJ2-7,TRBV7-9,CASSLRGGSYEQYF
TRBJ2-7,TRBV5-6,CASSGLYEQYF
TRBJ1-5,TRBV5-8,CASSFAGGIGNQPQHF
TRBJ1-5,TRBV5-6,CASSLGQDNQPQHF
TRBJ1-3,TRBV4-1,CASSQDSSGNTIYF
TRBJ2-1,TRBV7-2,CASSLAAASYNEQFF
TRBJ2-1,TRBV7-3,CASSFKVISSGRTLYNEQFF
TRBJ2-1,TRBV7-3,CASSFGTSGHNEQFF
TRBJ1-5,TRBV28,CASSSGPGQGPSQPQHF
TRBJ1-5,TRBV7-2,CASSLAQGQSQHF
TRBJ2-5,TRBV3-1/TRBV3-2,CASSLLTGLEEETQYF